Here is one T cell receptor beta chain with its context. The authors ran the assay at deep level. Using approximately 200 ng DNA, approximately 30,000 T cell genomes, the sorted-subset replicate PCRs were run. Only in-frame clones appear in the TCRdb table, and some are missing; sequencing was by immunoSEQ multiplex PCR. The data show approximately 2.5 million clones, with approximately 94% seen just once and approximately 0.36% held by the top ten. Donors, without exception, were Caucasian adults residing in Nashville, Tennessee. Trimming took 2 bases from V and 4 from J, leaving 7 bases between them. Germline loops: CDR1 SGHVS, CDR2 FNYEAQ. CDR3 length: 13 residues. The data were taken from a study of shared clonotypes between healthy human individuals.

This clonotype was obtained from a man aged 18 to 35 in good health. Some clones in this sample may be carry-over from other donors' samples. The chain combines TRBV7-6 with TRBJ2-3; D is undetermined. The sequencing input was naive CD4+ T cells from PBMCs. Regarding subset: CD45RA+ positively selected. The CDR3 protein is CASSLPSSDTQYF. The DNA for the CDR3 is TGTGCCAGCAGCTTACCCAGTTCAGATACGCAGTATTTT.